The entry that follows covers one T cell receptor (beta chain) sequence. A junction end diverges from the germline sequence, so it may reflect a read error. Recovered participants had two consecutive negative NP/OP PCR tests, healthcare professional clearance, or symptom resolution. Original methodology: Estimated nucleated cell counts came from reference gene primer amplification. Repertoires were generated with immunoSEQ multiplex PCR, while TCRdb's copy carries only in-frame clones and drops some. Clonal size and the V and J genes are those of that table, whereas D and trimming came from the DNA. The sample carries more than 400,000 clones, roughly nine tenths recorded once. The data were taken from a study of blood T cell repertoires in COVID-19. This CDR3 is built from 11 residues. The germline CDR1 and CDR2 sequences are SGHRS and YFSETQ.

The TCR comes from a woman younger than 30 who had recovered from COVID-19. Sequencing input: PBMCs or T cells enriched from blood (not recorded which). The chain is built from TRBV5-1 and TRBJ1-1, with D possibly being TRBD1 (5 bases). For the CDR3, the DNA is TGCGCCAGCAGCTTGGGACAGTCCCTCCGTTTT. This gives the protein CASSLGQSLRF.